This T cell receptor (beta chain) was profiled in a study of blood T cell repertoires in COVID-19 (dated by TCRdb to between 2020 and 2021). The study in broad terms: Samples covering the acute and convalescent phases of COVID-19 were provided by collaborators in the United States, Italy and Spain. Samples came from the ongoing ImmuneRACE study (first 160 participants) plus 1,254 subjects from 6 global collaborators. Sample metadata almost always included a de-identified subject ID, COVID-19 status, age in years and sex. A freely available public database, intended as a resource for researchers studying the immune response to SARS-CoV-2, is where the repertoires were released. Where HLA class I and class II types were available, the types were taken from metadata supplied by the sample provider, not from assay-based typing. Subjects who had been exposed to COVID-19, were actively infected with it, or had recovered from it provided the deeply sampled blood TCRbeta repertoires that made up the dataset. The prospective study material was composed of cDNA or gDNA derived from T cells, B-cell-depleted T cells, or PBMCs. Paper-wide results and their limitations: How much clinical and demographic metadata was included differed by source and by participant, and the metadata was provided uncurated.

The immunoSEQ Assay, a bias-controlled multiplex PCR, was used to amplify TCRbeta CDR3 regions from genomic DNA. Under the source paper's analysis protocol: Nucleated cell counts per sample were estimated from amplification of reference gene primers within the assay. Sequence reads were collapsed and filtered to measure the absolute abundance of every unique TCRbeta CDR3 rearrangement. For each sample, productive Simpson clonality was calculated as the square root of Simpson's diversity index across productive rearrangements. In its TCRdb copy, this immuneACCESS table keeps in-frame sequences only and misses some clones. Where compared with another copy, unresolved V genes explain less than half of these, and the others have no known cause. That table supplies the V and J calls and clone size; D and trimming were determined from the DNA. This sample is represented by tens of thousands of clones; more than 75% of them were singletons. Around 5% of the sample is held by the ten biggest clonotypes.

For this clone: What antigen it recognizes has not been identified. It has no much larger one-base neighbor in the sample; base qualities were not kept.

The V and J ends are trimmed by 6 bases and 2 bases, leaving 19 bases between them. For CDR1 and CDR2, the germline V gene (reference sequence) lists MNHEY and SMNVEV. Including the terminal cysteine and phenylalanine, the CDR3 comprises 16 residues. The read is trimmed to its CDR3 DNA, 48 bases read in frame from base 1. Each collaborating institution followed its own protocols to collect whole blood in K2EDTA tubes. Collaborator samples were shipped for TCRbeta analysis as frozen whole blood, isolated PBMCs, or DNA extracted from either sample type. Rearrangement joined TRBV27 to TRBJ1-2; no D segment can be confidently identified. The TCR comes from a woman older than 75 with active COVID-19. The sequencing sample was made of peripheral blood. The CDR3 protein: CASSPYPRLANYGYTF. In nucleotide form, the sequence is TGTGCCAGCAGCCCTTACCCGAGATTAGCGAACTATGGCTACACCTTC.